This TCR beta chain is drawn from a study of sequential checkpoint blockade in melanoma. The wider study: Randomization was 1:1 between first-line nivolumab→ipilimumab and ipilimumab→nivolumab.

V lost 5 bases, J lost 1 base, and 2 bases lay in between. CDR3 length: 12 amino acids. The germline CDR1 and CDR2 sequences are WNHNN and SYGVQD (reference sequence). Treatment in this sample: randomized to nivolumab then ipilimumab (arm A) or the reverse (arm B). Sorted cells were live CD3+CD8+, lacking CD19 and CD56, from PBMCs. The repertoire was sequenced with immunoSEQ multiplex PCR; TCRdb's copy has only in-frame clones and lacks some. The sample contains tens of thousands of clones, around 86% of which appear only once. Sequences were derived from CD8+ T cells sorted from blood (inferred from file names), sampled from a patient given nivolumab and ipilimumab in sequence. This receptor was obtained from a human donor with melanoma. This sequence joins TRBV10-1 and TRBJ2-2, with no clear D. The CDR3 DNA reads TGCGCCAGCAGTCAGAACACCGGGGAGCTGTTTTTT. Amino acid sequence: CASSQNTGELFF.